A single T cell receptor beta chain is shown here with its context. The target antigen is unknown. Each CDR3 protein gets one entry after TCRdb re-called the reads with MiXCR. Found here are some 940,000 distinct CDR3 sequences, 31% of them singletons; the top ten hold around an eighth. Trimming took 5 bases from V and 4 from J, leaving 15 bases between them. The CDR3 runs 15 residues. Germline loops: CDR1 SNHLY, CDR2 FYNNEI. The data stem from a study of T cell repertoires in cytomegalovirus infection. Study in general: In the study, CMV epitopes included recently identified HLA-C-restricted and well-studied HLA-B-restricted ones. Both a matching HLA type and CMV infection were indicated by public TCR beta signatures. Study-level findings and limits: People with CMV and the relevant HLA were identified by cumulative public TCR beta family frequency.

Material: cultured CD8+ T cells from PBMCs, obtained from culture after CMV antigen stimulation. The V and J genes are TRBV2 and TRBJ2-1, with D perhaps matching TRBD1 (5 bases). This clonotype originated in a human donor in good health (CMV status not recorded). Some clones in this sample may be carry-over from other donors' samples. CDR3 sequence (DNA): TGTGCCAGCAGTCCGACAGTTCCTGTGTACAATGAGCAGTTCTTC. Protein: CASSPTVPVYNEQFF. The variable domain in full, with the rest retrieved from reference TRBV2 and TRBJ2-1, is EPEVTQTPSHQVTQMGQEVILRCVPISNHLYFYWYRQILGQKVEFLVSFYNNEISEKSEIFDDQFSVERPDGSNFTLKIRSTKLEDSAMYFCASSPTVPVYNEQFFGPGTRLTVL.